This T cell receptor beta chain was identified in a study of cytomegalovirus exposure and HLA in healthy donors. Overall study results and limits: Sequencing probably produced one cluster of sequence variants that were highly shared.

The ends lost 4 bases at V and 2 bases at J; junction bases unmatched: 5. Per germline, CDR1 SGHRS and CDR2 YFSETQ. This CDR3 region has 14 residues. The PCR made use of 60 Vbeta and 13 Jbeta primers. Sequencing used immunoSEQ multiplex PCR; TCRdb keeps in-frame clones, though not all of them. This sample carries about 130,000 clones, around 77% of them seen once, and the ten largest clones take around 13%. Notes on this clone: Its antigen is as yet unknown.

Sequenced sample: PBMCs. The gene calls are TRBV5-1 and TRBJ1-1; TRBD1 agrees at 7 bases. This clonotype was sampled from a woman aged 40 to 50 in good health and CMV-seropositive. CDR3 residues: CASSLRQGNTEAFF. DNA of the CDR3: TGCGCCAGCAGCCTTAGACAGGGTAACACTGAAGCTTTCTTT.